This TCR beta chain appears in the sequencing data of a study of cytomegalovirus exposure and HLA in healthy donors. Overall study results and limits: Most TCR sequences were rare, but some public TCRs occurred in many donors. Sequence variants that were highly shared formed a cluster that was likely a sequencing artifact. Compared with the roughly 700-donor mean, an Asian-associated ancestry cluster reportedly had fewer N-insertions, according to a later analysis.

A multiplex PCR was run with 60 Vbeta primers and 13 Jbeta primers. Profiled with immunoSEQ multiplex PCR; TCRdb holds only in-frame clones, not every one. The sample yields around 170,000 clones, 75% to 90% seen once. On this clone itself: Its cognate antigen is unknown.

The receptor comes from a middle-aged man in good health and CMV-seropositive. The material sequenced was PBMCs.

Here the CDR3 reads CASSLDTYYGYTF. The CDR3 DNA reads as TGCGCCAGCAGCTTGGACACATACTATGGCTACACCTTC. V usage is TRBV5-1 and J usage is TRBJ1-2; D unclear. The germline V gene encodes CDR1 SGHRS and CDR2 YFSETQ. V lost 0 bases to trimming and J lost 3 bases, with 6 bases between them. The CDR3 loop spans 13 amino acids.